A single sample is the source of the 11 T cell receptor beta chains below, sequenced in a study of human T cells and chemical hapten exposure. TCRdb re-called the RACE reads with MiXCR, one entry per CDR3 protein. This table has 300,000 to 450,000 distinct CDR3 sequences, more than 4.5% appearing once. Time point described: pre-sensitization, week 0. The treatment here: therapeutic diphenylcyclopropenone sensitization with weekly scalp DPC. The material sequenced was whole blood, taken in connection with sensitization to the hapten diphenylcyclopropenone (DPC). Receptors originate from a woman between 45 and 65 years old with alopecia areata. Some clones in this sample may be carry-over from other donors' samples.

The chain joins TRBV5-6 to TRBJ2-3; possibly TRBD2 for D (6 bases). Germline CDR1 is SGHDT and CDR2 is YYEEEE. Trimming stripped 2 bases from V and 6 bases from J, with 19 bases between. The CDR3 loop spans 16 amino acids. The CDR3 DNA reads TGTGCCAGCAGCTTTCGGGGAGGTAGGTCCCAGGATACGCAGTATTTT. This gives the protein CASSFRGGRSQDTQYF.

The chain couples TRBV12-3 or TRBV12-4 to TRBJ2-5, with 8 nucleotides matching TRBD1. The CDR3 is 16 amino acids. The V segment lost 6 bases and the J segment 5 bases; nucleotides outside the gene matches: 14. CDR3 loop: CASSLRDRSLYETQYF. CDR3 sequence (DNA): TGTGCCAGCAGCCTCCGGGACAGGAGCCTCTACGAGACCCAGTACTTC.

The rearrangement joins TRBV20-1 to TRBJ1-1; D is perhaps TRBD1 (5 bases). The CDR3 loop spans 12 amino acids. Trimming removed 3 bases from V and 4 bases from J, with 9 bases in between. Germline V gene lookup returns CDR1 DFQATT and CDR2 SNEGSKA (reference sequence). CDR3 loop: CSASGGVTEAFF. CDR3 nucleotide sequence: TGCAGTGCTAGTGGGGGGGTCACTGAAGCTTTCTTT.

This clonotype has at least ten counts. The CDR3 loop is CASSSIRLAGTYNEQFF. The CDR3 nucleotides are TGTGCCAGCAGTTCCATCCGGCTAGCGGGTACCTACAATGAGCAGTTCTTC. The V and J genes are TRBV28 and TRBJ2-1; 8 nucleotides line up with TRBD2. The V gene's germline CDR1 is MDHEN and CDR2 SYDVKM. The CDR3 loop spans 17 amino acids. V dropped 4 bases and J dropped 2; count of bases not matched to a gene: 10. The full variable domain, completed using reference TRBV28 and TRBJ2-1, is DVKVTQSSRYLVKRTGEKVFLECVQDMDHENMFWYRQDPGLGLRLIYFSYDVKMKEKGDIPEGYSVSREKKERFSLILESASTNQTSMYLCASSSIRLAGTYNEQFFGPGTRLTVL.

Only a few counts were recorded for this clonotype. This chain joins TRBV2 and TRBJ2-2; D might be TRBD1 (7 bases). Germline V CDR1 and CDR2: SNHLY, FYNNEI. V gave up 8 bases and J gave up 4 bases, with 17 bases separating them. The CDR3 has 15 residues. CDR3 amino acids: CASLRDRAFTGELFF. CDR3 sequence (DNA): TGTGCCAGCTTGCGGGACAGAGCTTTCACCGGGGAGCTGTTTTTT.

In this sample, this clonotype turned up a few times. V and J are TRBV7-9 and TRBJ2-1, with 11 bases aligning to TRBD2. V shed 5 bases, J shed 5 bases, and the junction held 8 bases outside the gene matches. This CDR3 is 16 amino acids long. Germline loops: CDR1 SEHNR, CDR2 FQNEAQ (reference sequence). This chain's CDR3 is CASSPSGGTRDNEQFF. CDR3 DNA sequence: TGTGCCAGCAGCCCTAGCGGGGGGACCCGAGACAATGAGCAGTTCTTC.

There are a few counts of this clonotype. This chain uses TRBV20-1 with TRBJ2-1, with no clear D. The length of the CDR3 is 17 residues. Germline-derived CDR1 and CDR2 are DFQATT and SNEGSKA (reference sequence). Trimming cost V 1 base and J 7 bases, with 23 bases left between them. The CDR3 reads CSARAPFPANLGNEQFF. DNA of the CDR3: TGCAGTGCTAGAGCTCCGTTCCCGGCTAACCTAGGGAATGAGCAGTTCTTC.

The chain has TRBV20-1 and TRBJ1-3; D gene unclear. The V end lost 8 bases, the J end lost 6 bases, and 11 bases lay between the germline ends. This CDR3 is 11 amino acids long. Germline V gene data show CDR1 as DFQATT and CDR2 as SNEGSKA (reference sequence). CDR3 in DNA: TGCAGTTCTCTCTTGGAAAACACCATATATTTT. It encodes CSSLLENTIYF.

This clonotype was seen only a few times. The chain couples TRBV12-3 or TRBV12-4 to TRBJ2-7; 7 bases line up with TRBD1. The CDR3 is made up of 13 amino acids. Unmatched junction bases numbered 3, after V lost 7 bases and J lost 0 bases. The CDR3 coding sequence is TGTGCCAGCAAGGGACAGCTCTCCTACGAGCAGTACTTC. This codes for CASKGQLSYEQYF.

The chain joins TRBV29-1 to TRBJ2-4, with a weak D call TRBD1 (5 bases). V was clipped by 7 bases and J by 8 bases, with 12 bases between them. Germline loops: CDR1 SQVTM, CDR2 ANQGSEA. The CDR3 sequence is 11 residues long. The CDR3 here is CSAHRSDIQYF. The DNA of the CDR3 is TGCAGCGCCCACAGGTCAGACATTCAGTACTTC.

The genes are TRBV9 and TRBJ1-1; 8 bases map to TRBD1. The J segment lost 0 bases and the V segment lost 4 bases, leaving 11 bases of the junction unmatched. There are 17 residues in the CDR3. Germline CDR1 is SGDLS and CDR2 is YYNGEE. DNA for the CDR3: TGTGCCAGCAGCATCCCCGGCCGGGACAGGATGAACACTGAAGCTTTCTTT. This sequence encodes CASSIPGRDRMNTEAFF. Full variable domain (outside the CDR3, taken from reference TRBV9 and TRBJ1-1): DSGVTQTPKHLITATGQRVTLRCSPRSGDLSVYWYQQSLDQGLQFLIQYYNGEERAKGNILERFSAQQFPDLHSELNLSSLELGDSALYFCASSIPGRDRMNTEAFFGQGTRLTVV.